Described below is a single T cell receptor gamma chain sequence and its context. Within its sample, this clone is medium-sized (0.01 to 0.1%). Its target antigen remains unknown. Within one base of it there is no much larger clone, and no base qualities were kept. This entry comes from a study of human gamma delta and Vdelta1 T cells listed by TCRdb under 2018. About the study as a whole: The study investigated Delta One T cells, Vd1+ gamma-delta T cells, as cytotoxic effectors against acute myeloid leukemia.

The method was PCR. The instrument was an Illumina MiSeq. The public reads were reprocessed by TCRdb using CATT, and rows of matching DNA were later combined. The sample table records thousands of gamma-chain clones; around 5.3% of these occur just once. The top ten hold roughly an eighth of the sample. The CDR3 numbers 14 residues from cysteine through phenylalanine. Only CDR3 DNA is held: 42 bases, read in frame from base 1. V has 1 base trimmed and J has 5 bases trimmed; junction bases matching no gene number 8. CDR1 and CDR2 were assigned from the germline V gene as EGSNGY and YDSYNSKV. The receptor chain draws on TRGV2 and TRGJ1 or TRGJ2. Material: naive CD27+ Vdelta1 gamma-delta T cells from blood. This receptor was obtained from a human donor in good health. The DNA sequence follows: TGTGCCACCTGGGACGGCGGGGGAAATTATAAGAAACTCTTT. Translated, this gives CATWDGGGNYKKLF.